The 13 T cell receptor beta chains listed next were all sequenced from one sample in a study of cytomegalovirus exposure and HLA in healthy donors. The primer mix had 60 Vbeta and 13 Jbeta primers. Profiled with immunoSEQ multiplex PCR; TCRdb holds only in-frame clones, not every one. The repertoire consists of 120,000 to 150,000 clones, with around four fifths occurring once and the leading ten covering 2% to 2.5%. Material for sequencing was PBMCs. Source of these receptors: a man in his thirties or forties in good health and CMV-seronegative.

V and J are TRBV19 and TRBJ2-1; TRBD1 is a possible D gene (6 bases). V gave up 5 bases and J gave up 7 bases, with 15 bases separating them. The CDR3 totals 14 residues. Germline CDR1 is LNHDA and CDR2 is SQIVND (reference sequence). This CDR3 is CASSPPGVSNEQFF. The CDR3 bases are TGTGCCAGTAGTCCCCCAGGGGTTTCAAATGAGCAGTTCTTC.

V usage is TRBV11-2 and J usage is TRBJ2-1; D is unclear. In germline, CDR1 is SGHAT, CDR2 FQNNGV. V was cut by 2 bases and J by 10 bases, with 15 bases left in between. The CDR3 totals 14 residues. The CDR3 coding sequence is TGTGCCAGCAGCTTACTCGGCCTAACGACAGAGCAGTTCTTC. Its protein is CASSLLGLTTEQFF.

J is TRBJ2-2 and V is TRBV4-1; 8 positions agree with TRBD1. Germline trimming cut 0 bases from V and 3 bases from J; bases unmatched to any gene: 12. Germline V gene lookup returns CDR1 MGHRA and CDR2 YSYEKL. The length of the CDR3 is 19 residues. The DNA of the CDR3 is TGCGCCAGCAGCCAAGACACCGTAGCGACAGGGGACGACACCGGGGAGCTGTTTTTT. This translates into CASSQDTVATGDDTGELFF.

The rearrangement uses TRBV2 and TRBJ1-5; 9 bases are a match to TRBD1. V lost 1 base to trimming and J lost 0 bases; unmatched junction nucleotides: 7. The CDR3 sequence is 18 residues long. The germline CDR1 and CDR2 sequences are SNHLY and FYNNEI. The CDR3 nucleotides read TGTGCCAGCAGTGAAGGGAAGGGGGACAGGGTTAGCAATCAGCCCCAGCATTTT. It is translated as CASSEGKGDRVSNQPQHF.

This clone is a singleton in its sample. V and J are TRBV6-6 and TRBJ2-1; 9 bases fit TRBD2. This CDR3 has 14 residues. The germline gives CDR1 MNHNY, CDR2 SVGAGI (reference sequence). V was pared by 5 bases and J by 3 bases, with 2 bases of the junction left unmatched. The CDR3 nucleotides are TGTGCCAGCAGTGTTAGCGGGGGCTACAATGAGCAGTTCTTC. Its translation is CASSVSGGYNEQFF.

The chain is built from TRBV27 and TRBJ1-1, with 10 nucleotides matching TRBD1. The ends lost 8 bases at V and 7 bases at J; junction bases unmatched: 16. The CDR3 has 16 amino acids. CDR1 is MNHEY and CDR2 is SMNVEV in the germline V gene (reference sequence). CDR3 coding DNA: TGTGCCAGCGGAGCTAGACGGGACAGGGGATTCTTTGAAGCTTTCTTT. Translation: CASGARRDRGFFEAFF.

CDR3 amino acids: CASRFAGTEAFF. Here the CDR3 DNA reads TGTGCCAGCAGATTCGCAGGCACTGAAGCTTTCTTT. J is TRBJ1-1 and V is TRBV28; D gene unclear. V was cut by 6 bases and J by 4 bases, with 9 bases left in between. This CDR3 region has 12 residues. Germline V gene sequence: CDR1 MDHEN, CDR2 SYDVKM. Looking up the rest from reference TRBV28 and TRBJ1-1 gives the full variable domain: DVKVTQSSRYLVKRTGEKVFLECVQDMDHENMFWYRQDPGLGLRLIYFSYDVKMKEKGDIPEGYSVSREKKERFSLILESASTNQTSMYLCASRFAGTEAFFGQGTRLTVV.

The rearrangement joins TRBV10-3 to TRBJ2-2, with 7 bases identical to TRBD1. J was trimmed by 4 bases and V by 4 bases; bases with no gene match: 6. Per germline, CDR1 ENHRY and CDR2 SYGVKD. The CDR3 covers 15 residues. CDR3 region: CAISGSGTVTGELFF. In nucleotides, the CDR3 is TGTGCCATCAGTGGCTCCGGGACAGTCACCGGGGAGCTGTTTTTT.

The rearrangement joins TRBV15 to TRBJ1-6; no firm D call. The CDR3 has 15 residues. Trimming left V 4 bases short and J 0 bases short, with 7 bases between. CDR1 is LNHNV, CDR2 YYDKDF, per germline (reference sequence). Written as DNA, the CDR3 is TGTGCCACCAGCACCCGGAGCTCCTATAATTCACCCCTCCACTTT. Protein: CATSTRSSYNSPLHF.

The CDR3 protein is CASSDGTEPNQPQHF. The DNA of the CDR3 is TGTGCCAGCAGTGACGGGACAGAGCCCAATCAGCCCCAGCATTTT. The chain carries TRBV6-4 and TRBJ1-5; 7 bases are a match to TRBD1. V dropped 2 bases and J dropped 3; count of bases not matched to a gene: 4. Germline V gene lookup returns CDR1 MRHNA and CDR2 SNTAGT. This CDR3 comprises 15 residues.

This rearrangement joins TRBV19 to TRBJ2-2; 7 bases are shared with TRBD1. V dropped 3 bases and J dropped 7; count of bases not matched to a gene: 5. Germline CDR1 and CDR2: LNHDA and SQIVND (reference sequence). The CDR3 has 14 amino acids. The CDR3 DNA follows: TGTGCCAGTAGTATTGACAGGGTAGGCGGGGAGCTGTTTTTT. It encodes CASSIDRVGGELFF.

The rearrangement links TRBV7-8 to TRBJ1-5, with D tentatively TRBD1 (5 bases). Deletions cut 4 bases from V and 0 bases from J, with 13 bases between. This CDR3 contains 16 residues. Germline loops: CDR1 SGHVS, CDR2 FQNEAQ. The CDR3 DNA reads TGTGCCAGCAGCTCGTACAGGATTCCTAGCAATCAGCCCCAGCATTTT. Protein sequence: CASSSYRIPSNQPQHF.

V and J are TRBV14 and TRBJ2-5, with 8 bases fitting TRBD1. J lost 1 base, V lost 3 bases, and 13 bases had no gene match. CDR3 length: 18 amino acids. Germline V lookup: CDR1 SGHDN, CDR2 FVKESK. The CDR3 sequence is CASSHWQGASPLQETQYF. The CDR3 nucleotides are TGTGCCAGCAGCCATTGGCAGGGGGCCTCCCCACTCCAAGAGACCCAGTACTTC.